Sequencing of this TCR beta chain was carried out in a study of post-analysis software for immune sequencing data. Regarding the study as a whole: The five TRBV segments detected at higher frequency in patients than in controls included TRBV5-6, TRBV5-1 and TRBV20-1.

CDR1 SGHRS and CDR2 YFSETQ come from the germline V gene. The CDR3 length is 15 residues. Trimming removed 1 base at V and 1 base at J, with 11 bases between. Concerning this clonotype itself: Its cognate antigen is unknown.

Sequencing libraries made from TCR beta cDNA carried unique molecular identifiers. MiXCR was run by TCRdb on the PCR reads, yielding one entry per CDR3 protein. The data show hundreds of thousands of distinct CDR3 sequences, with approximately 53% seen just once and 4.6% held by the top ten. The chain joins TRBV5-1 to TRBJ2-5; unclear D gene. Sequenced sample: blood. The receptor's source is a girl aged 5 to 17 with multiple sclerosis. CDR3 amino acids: CASSLNIGFQETQYF. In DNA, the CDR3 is TGCGCCAGCAGCTTGAATATTGGGTTCCAAGAGACCCAGTACTTC. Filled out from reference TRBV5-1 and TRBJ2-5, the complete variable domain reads KAGVTQTPRYLIKTRGQQVTLSCSPISGHRSVSWYQQTPGQGLQFLFEYFSETQRNKGNFPGRFSGRQFSNSRSEMNVSTLELGDSALYLCASSLNIGFQETQYFGPGTRLLVL.